Reported below is one T cell receptor beta chain. Which antigen it targets is not known. One base away there is no much larger clone; base qualities are not given. This record belongs to a study of CD8 T cells in Susac syndrome (dated by TCRdb to between 2017 and 2020). Regarding the study in general: Repertoire sequencing was used to test whether CD8+ T cell activation and differentiation in Susac syndrome was antigen driven. The study compared CD8+ T cell repertoire clonality among about a dozen healthy donors, 14 Susac syndrome patients and fewer than 19 multiple sclerosis patients.

Overall study outcomes, separate from this receptor: The TCR sequencing and HLA analysis was acknowledged to have included a relatively small number of individuals.

RNA was extracted using the RNeasy kit, and roughly 0.5 to 1 ug of the RNA was reverse transcribed with random hexamers. TCR beta CDR3 regions were amplified with the immunoSEQ multiplex PCR assay covering 54 Vbeta and 13 Jbeta segments. Bias from PCR amplification was corrected by using a synthetic template baseline for primer optimization and for computational correction. For the original study's pipeline: Reads were annotated to V, D and J genes according to IMGT and were analyzed with immunoSEQ Analyzer, with only productive sequences retained. Clonality was computed as one minus Shannon entropy normalized by log2 of the number of productive unique sequences. Public and private clones were assessed among the 100 most prevalent clones of each patient and control. Clones were defined as Susac-specific when absent from the healthy and MS cohorts, from approximately 1,100 published viral clones and from other ImmuneACCESS disease sequences. TCRdb passed the public sequencing reads through fastp at Q25 and MiXCR, retaining productive beta sequences. Rows with a matching CDR3 protein are joined into one entry that keeps the most common DNA and genes. None of the V and J calls come from the authors' own analysis; TCRdb made them. This sample gives a few hundred thousand distinct CDR3 sequences in total; almost 85% of them show up just once. The top ten constitute around 0.2% of the sample.

High-throughput TCR beta sequencing profiled peripheral blood CD8+ and CD4+ T cells from healthy donors, Susac syndrome patients and multiple sclerosis patients. Multiple sclerosis controls were treatment-naive patients with stable or active relapsing-remitting disease fulfilling revised McDonald criteria. Bulk CD8+ and CD4+ T cells were purified by magnetic negative isolation, while CD8+ TEMRA cells were enriched using FACS. Blood was drawn into EDTA tubes, processed within 24 hours, and PBMCs were isolated by density gradient centrifugation. PBMCs intended for TCR sequencing were cryopreserved in liquid nitrogen and were subsequently thawed in a 37 degrees C water bath. A purity of at least 90% was achieved for sorted or isolated CD4+, CD8+ and CD8+ TEMRA cells. CDR1 and CDR2, per the germline V gene, are SGHRS and YFSETQ. The CDR3 runs 18 residues from the cysteine to the phenylalanine. The sequence is cut down to CDR3 DNA, 54 bases in frame from base 1. Trimming leaves V shorter by 7 bases and J shorter by 2 bases, with the junction holding 15 bases beyond the gene matches.

The chain is made from TRBV5-1 and TRBJ2-2, with 9 central nucleotides matching TRBD2. The sample consisted of CD8+ T cells from PBMCs. The TCR comes from a human donor with multiple sclerosis. The CDR3 amino acid sequence is: CASRSPGGLAGNTGELFF. The base sequence is TGCGCCAGCCGCTCGCCCGGGGGACTAGCAGGAAACACCGGGGAGCTGTTTTTT.